What follows describes a single T cell receptor beta chain. Germline V gene data show CDR1 as MNHEY and CDR2 as SMNVEV (reference sequence). The trim removed 3 bases at V and 2 bases at J, leaving 8 bases unmatched. This CDR3 has 16 amino acids. The data derive from a study of blood T cell repertoires in COVID-19. Study-level information: Spain, Italy and the United States supplied samples that represented acute and convalescent COVID-19. PBMCs, B-cell-depleted T cells, or T cells provided the cDNA or gDNA that made up the material.

As processed by the authors: Reference gene primer amplification gave estimated nucleated cell counts. Method: immunoSEQ multiplex PCR; TCRdb's copy keeps in-frame clones and lacks some. The V and J calls and the clone size are those of that table, but D and trimming were determined from the DNA. Of 200,000 to 250,000 clones in the sample, 75% to 85% were seen once. The TCR originated in a human donor in a cohort sampled during active COVID-19. The chain has TRBV27 and TRBJ2-3; 7 bases are shared with TRBD2. The sequencing sample was made of peripheral blood. CDR3 DNA sequence: TGTGCCAGCAGTTTCCGGCGGGAGTGGGTCACAGATACGCAGTATTTT. As protein: CASSFRREWVTDTQYF.